The 7 T cell receptor beta chains below all came from one sample that was sequenced in a study of shared clonotypes between healthy human individuals. Only in-frame clones appear in the TCRdb table, and some are missing; sequencing was by immunoSEQ multiplex PCR. The sample lists some 2.4 million clones; 93% were seen once. Source material: naive CD4+ T cells from PBMCs. Subset meaning: CD45RA+ positively selected. The receptors come from a man aged 18 to 29 in good health. Some clones in this sample may be carry-over from other donors' samples.

The rearrangement joins TRBV10-3 to TRBJ2-7; 13 positions agree with TRBD2. Trimming took 11 bases from V and 5 from J; bases not matched to a gene: 9. This CDR3 has 14 amino acids. Germline CDR1 and CDR2: ENHRY and SYGVKD. The CDR3 spells CAAPGTSGIDEQYF. The DNA for the CDR3 is TGTGCCGCGCCTGGGACTAGCGGGATCGACGAGCAGTACTTC.

This clone was recorded a few times. Other DNA sequences in the same sample also yield this CDR3. The rearrangement uses TRBV28 and TRBJ2-7; D unresolved. With 5 bases removed from V and 5 bases from J, the gap between germline ends came to 7 bases. Germline V gene sequence: CDR1 MDHEN, CDR2 SYDVKM. CDR3 length equals 11 residues. DNA for the CDR3: TGTGCCAGCAGTCCCCGGGACGAGCAGTACTTC. The encoded protein is CASSPRDEQYF.

V is TRBV4-1 and J is TRBJ2-4, with D tentatively TRBD1 or TRBD2 (5 bases each). The CDR3 totals 16 residues. The germline CDR1 and CDR2 sequences are MGHRA and YSYEKL. Trimming stripped 3 bases from V and 0 bases from J, with 12 bases between. The DNA of the CDR3 is TGCGCCAGCAGCCATGGGACCTACGTAGCCAAAAACATTCAGTACTTC. Protein sequence: CASSHGTYVAKNIQYF.

The V gene is TRBV14, the J gene TRBJ2-1; D is perhaps TRBD1 or TRBD2 (5 bases each). The CDR3 has 14 residues. V shed 1 base and J shed 5 bases, with 9 bases lying between them. From germline, CDR1 is SGHDN and CDR2 FVKESK. CDR3 DNA sequence: TGTGCCAGCAGCCAAGGCAGAGGGGACAATGAGCAGTTCTTC. This sequence encodes CASSQGRGDNEQFF.

The J gene is TRBJ2-5, the V gene TRBV7-2, with D possibly matching TRBD1 (6 bases). This CDR3 contains 14 residues. V was cut by 5 bases and J by 2 bases, with 12 bases left in between. Looked up from germline, CDR1 is SGHTA and CDR2 is FQGNSA. CDR3 amino acids: CASSIGQPQETQYF. The CDR3 DNA reads TGTGCCAGCAGCATTGGACAGCCGCAAGAGACCCAGTACTTC.

The CDR3 DNA reads as TGCGCCAGCAGCCAAGGACCCACTGACTACGAGCAGTACTTC. The encoded protein is CASSQGPTDYEQYF. J is TRBJ2-7 and V is TRBV4-1; no clear D. The germline V gene has CDR1 MGHRA and CDR2 YSYEKL. Trimming pared 1 base from V and 3 bases from J, leaving 10 bases between. This CDR3 has 14 amino acids.

This clone came up once. V and J are TRBV2 and TRBJ2-1, with 9 bases lining up with TRBD2. The V gene's germline CDR1 is SNHLY and CDR2 FYNNEI. CDR3 size: 14 residues. Trimming took 5 bases from V and 9 from J; bases not matched to a gene: 8. The CDR3 region is CASSSGTSSGEQFF. The CDR3 coding sequence is TGTGCCAGCAGTTCCGGGACTAGCAGTGGTGAGCAGTTCTTC.